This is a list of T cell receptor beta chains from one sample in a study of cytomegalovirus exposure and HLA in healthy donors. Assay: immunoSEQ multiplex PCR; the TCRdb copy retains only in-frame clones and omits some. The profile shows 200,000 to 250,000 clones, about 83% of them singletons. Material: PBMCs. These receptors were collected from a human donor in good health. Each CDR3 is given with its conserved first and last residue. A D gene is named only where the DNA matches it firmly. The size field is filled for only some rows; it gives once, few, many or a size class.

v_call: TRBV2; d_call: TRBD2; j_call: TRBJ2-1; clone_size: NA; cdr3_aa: CASSVGTSGRTYNEQFF; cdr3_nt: TGTGCCAGCAGTGTAGGGACTAGCGGGAGAACCTACAATGAGCAGTTCTTC
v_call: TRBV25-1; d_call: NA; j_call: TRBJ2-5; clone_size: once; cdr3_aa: CADIFWVQETQYF; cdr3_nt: TGTGCCGACATTTTTTGGGTCCAAGAGACCCAGTACTTC
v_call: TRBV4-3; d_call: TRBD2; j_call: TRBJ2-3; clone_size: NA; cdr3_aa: CASSQEAPSGSTDTQYF; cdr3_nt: TGCGCCAGCAGCCAAGAGGCTCCTAGCGGGAGCACAGATACGCAGTATTTT
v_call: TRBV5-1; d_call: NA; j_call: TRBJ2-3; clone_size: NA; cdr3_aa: CASSFSADTQYF; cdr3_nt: TGCGCCAGCAGCTTCAGTGCAGATACGCAGTATTTT
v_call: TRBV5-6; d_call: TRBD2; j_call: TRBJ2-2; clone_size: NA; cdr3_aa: CASSKLAGTGELFF; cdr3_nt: TGTGCCAGCAGCAAACTAGCGGGGACCGGGGAGCTGTTTTTT
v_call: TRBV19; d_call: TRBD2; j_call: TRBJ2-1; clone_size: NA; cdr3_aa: CASTYGASGIYNEQFF; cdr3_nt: TGTGCCAGTACCTATGGGGCTAGCGGGATTTACAATGAGCAGTTCTTC
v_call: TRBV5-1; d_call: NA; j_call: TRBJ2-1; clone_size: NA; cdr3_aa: CASSYDRRTYNEQFF; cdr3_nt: TGCGCCAGCAGCTATGACAGGAGGACCTACAATGAGCAGTTCTTC
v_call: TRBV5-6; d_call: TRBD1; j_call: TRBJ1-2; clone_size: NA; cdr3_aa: CASSWVDREDYGYTF; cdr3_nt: TGTGCCAGCAGCTGGGTGGACAGGGAGGACTATGGCTACACCTTC
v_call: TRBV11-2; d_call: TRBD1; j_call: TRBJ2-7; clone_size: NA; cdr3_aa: CASSRDRGYEQYF; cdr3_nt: TGTGCCAGCAGCAGGGACAGGGGCTACGAGCAGTACTTC
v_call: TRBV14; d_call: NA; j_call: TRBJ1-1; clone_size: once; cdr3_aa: CASSPERSTEAFF; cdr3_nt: TGTGCCAGCAGCCCAGAGCGTTCCACTGAAGCTTTCTTT
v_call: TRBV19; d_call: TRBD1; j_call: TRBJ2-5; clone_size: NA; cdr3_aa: CASSRNRGVLVQETQYF; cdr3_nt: TGTGCCAGTAGTCGGAACAGGGGAGTATTGGTCCAAGAGACCCAGTACTTC
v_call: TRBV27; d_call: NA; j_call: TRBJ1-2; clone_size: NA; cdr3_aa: CASSPGSGGGYTF; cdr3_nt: TGTGCCAGCAGTCCGGGCAGCGGGGGTGGCTACACCTTC
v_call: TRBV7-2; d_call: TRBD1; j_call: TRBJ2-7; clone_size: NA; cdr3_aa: CASILDPGGGEQYF; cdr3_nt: TGTGCCAGCATTCTGGACCCAGGGGGCGGCGAGCAGTACTTC
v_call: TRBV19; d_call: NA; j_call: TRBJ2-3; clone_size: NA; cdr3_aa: CASSMFLSVDTQYF; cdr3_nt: TGTGCCAGTAGTATGTTTTTGTCGGTAGATACGCAGTATTTT
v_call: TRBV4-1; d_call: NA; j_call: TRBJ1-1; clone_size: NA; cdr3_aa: CASSQEWNGLGTEAFF; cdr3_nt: TGCGCCAGCAGCCAAGAATGGAATGGTCTAGGCACTGAAGCTTTCTTT
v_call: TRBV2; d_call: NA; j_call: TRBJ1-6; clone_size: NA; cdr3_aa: CASSTMFRGSNNSPLHF; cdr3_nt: TGTGCCAGCAGCACCATGTTCAGGGGTTCTAATAATTCACCCCTCCACTTT
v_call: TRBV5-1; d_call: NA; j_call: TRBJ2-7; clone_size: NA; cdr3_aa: CASSFLGDSHEQYF; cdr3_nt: TGCGCCAGCAGCTTCCTGGGCGACAGCCACGAGCAGTACTTC
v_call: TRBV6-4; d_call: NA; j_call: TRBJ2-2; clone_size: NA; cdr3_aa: CASSALGGKNTGELFF; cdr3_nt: TGTGCCAGCAGTGCGTTGGGCGGGAAGAACACCGGGGAGCTGTTTTTT
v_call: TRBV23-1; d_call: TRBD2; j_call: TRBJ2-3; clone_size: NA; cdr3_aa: CASSLLAGEGSSSTDTQYF; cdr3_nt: TGCGCCAGCAGTCTGCTAGCGGGAGAAGGATCTAGCAGCACAGATACGCAGTATTTT
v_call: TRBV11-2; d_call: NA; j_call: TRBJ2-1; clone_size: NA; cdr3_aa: CASSSQGPGFIEQFF; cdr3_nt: TGTGCCAGCAGCTCACAGGGTCCAGGTTTCATCGAGCAGTTCTTC
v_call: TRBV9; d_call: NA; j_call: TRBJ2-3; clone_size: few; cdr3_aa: CASSVAGAEVNTQYF; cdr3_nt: TGTGCCAGCAGCGTAGCGGGAGCGGAGGTGAATACGCAGTATTTT
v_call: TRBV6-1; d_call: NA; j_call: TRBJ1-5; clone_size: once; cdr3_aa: CASSEAGGVNRIQPQHF; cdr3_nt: TGTGCCAGCAGTGAAGCGGGGGGGGTTAACAGAATCCAGCCCCAGCATTTT
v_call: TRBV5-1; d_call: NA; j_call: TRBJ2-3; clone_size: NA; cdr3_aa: CASVRSGLGTDTQYF; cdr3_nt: TGCGCCAGCGTCCGATCGGGACTTGGCACAGATACGCAGTATTTT
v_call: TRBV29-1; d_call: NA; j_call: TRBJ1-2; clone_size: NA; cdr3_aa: CSANTGQTNYDYTF; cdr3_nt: TGCAGCGCCAATACCGGACAGACCAACTATGACTACACCTTC
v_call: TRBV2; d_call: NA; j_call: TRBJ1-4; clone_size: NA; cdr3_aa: CASSPRTVQTNEKLFF; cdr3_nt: TGTGCCAGCAGTCCCAGGACAGTTCAAACTAATGAAAAACTGTTTTTT
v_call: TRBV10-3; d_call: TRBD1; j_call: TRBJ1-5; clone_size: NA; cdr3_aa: CAISEGQDGGGNQPQHF; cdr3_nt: TGTGCCATCAGTGAAGGACAGGACGGAGGAGGCAATCAGCCCCAGCATTTT
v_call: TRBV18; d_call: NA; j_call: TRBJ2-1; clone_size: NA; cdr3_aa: CASSPPVRTAYNEQFF; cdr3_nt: TGTGCCAGCTCACCACCGGTCCGGACAGCTTACAATGAGCAGTTCTTC
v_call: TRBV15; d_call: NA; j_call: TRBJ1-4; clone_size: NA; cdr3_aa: CATREERGRSANEKLFF; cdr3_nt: TGTGCCACCAGAGAAGAGCGGGGCAGGTCAGCTAATGAAAAACTGTTTTTT
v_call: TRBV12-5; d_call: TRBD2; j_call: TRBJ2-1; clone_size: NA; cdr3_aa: CASGLGVSGSANEQFF; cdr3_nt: TGTGCTAGTGGTTTGGGAGTTAGCGGGAGCGCCAATGAGCAGTTCTTC
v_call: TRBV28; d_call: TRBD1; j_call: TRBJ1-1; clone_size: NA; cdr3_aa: CASSLEGASTEAFF; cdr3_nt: TGTGCCAGCAGTTTAGAGGGGGCATCCACTGAAGCTTTCTTT